This T cell receptor (beta chain) was identified in a study of blood T cell repertoires in COVID-19. In the study overall: There were acute and convalescent COVID-19 samples, and they came from the United States, Italy and Spain. PBMCs, B-cell-depleted T cells, or T cells provided the cDNA or gDNA that made up the material.

Germline V gene sequence: CDR1 SEHNR, CDR2 FQNEAQ (reference sequence). The CDR3 is made up of 15 amino acids. V lost 3 bases to trimming and J lost 5 bases; unmatched junction nucleotides: 9. Libraries were prepared by immunoSEQ multiplex PCR; TCRdb keeps only in-frame clonotypes and omits some of them. Of 75,000 to 100,000 clones in the sample, 85% to 90% were seen once. The sequence came from a human donor in a cohort sampled during active COVID-19. The material sequenced was peripheral blood. V usage is TRBV7-9 and J usage is TRBJ2-5; 7 positions agree with TRBD2. The CDR3 here is CASSFGRGSGETQYF. CDR3 nucleotides: TGTGCCAGCAGCTTTGGGAGGGGCTCGGGGGAGACCCAGTACTTC.